This T cell receptor (beta chain) was captured by sequencing in a study of tumor and adjacent non-tumor tissue in lung cancer. Study-wide findings and caveats: Normal lung showed higher cumulative top 100 clone frequency than tumor.

CDR1 and CDR2 (germline): WSHSY, SAAADI. With 0 bases clipped from V and 9 bases from J, the junction kept 11 bases outside the gene matches. The CDR3 spans 15 residues. TCRbeta libraries were built with three rounds of nested PCR, modified from ARM-PCR. TCRdb reanalysed the multiplex PCR reads using MiXCR and keeps one entry per CDR3 protein. This sample has 100,000 to 150,000 distinct CDR3 sequences, with about 66% found just once. This sample's RNA came from whole unsorted tissue. Worth noting for this clonotype: Its cognate antigen is unknown.

The sample was lung tumor tissue. This clonotype originated in a man aged 25 to 40 with non-small cell lung cancer. The chain combines TRBV10-2 with TRBJ2-7, with TRBD2 matching over 7 bases. As DNA, the CDR3 is TGCGCCAGCAGTGAGTCTGTAAGCGGGGCCCCGAGGCAGTACTTC. The encoded protein is CASSESVSGAPRQYF.